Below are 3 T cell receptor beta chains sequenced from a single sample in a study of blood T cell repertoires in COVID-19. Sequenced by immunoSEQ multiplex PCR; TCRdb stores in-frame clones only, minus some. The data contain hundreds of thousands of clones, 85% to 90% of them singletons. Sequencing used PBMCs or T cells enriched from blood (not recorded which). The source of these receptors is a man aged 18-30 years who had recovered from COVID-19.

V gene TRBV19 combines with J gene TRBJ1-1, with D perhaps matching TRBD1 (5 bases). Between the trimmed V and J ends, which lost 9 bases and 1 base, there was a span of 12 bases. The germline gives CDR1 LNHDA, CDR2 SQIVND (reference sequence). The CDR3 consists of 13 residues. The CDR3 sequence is CASRQIPNTEAFF. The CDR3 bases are TGTGCCAGCAGACAGATACCGAACACTGAAGCTTTCTTT.

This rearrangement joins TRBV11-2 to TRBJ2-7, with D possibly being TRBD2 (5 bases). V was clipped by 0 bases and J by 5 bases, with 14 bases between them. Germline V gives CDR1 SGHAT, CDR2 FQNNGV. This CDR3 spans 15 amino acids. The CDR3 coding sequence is TGTGCCAGCAGCTTAGATTTTAGCGCCCTTGACGAGCAGTACTTC. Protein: CASSLDFSALDEQYF.

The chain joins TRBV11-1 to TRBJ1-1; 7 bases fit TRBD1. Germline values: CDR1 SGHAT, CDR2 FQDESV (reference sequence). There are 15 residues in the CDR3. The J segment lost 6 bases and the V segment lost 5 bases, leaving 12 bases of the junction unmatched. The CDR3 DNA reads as TGTGCCAGCAGCCAGTTACAGGGGTACGTCCCTGAAGCTTTCTTT. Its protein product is CASSQLQGYVPEAFF.